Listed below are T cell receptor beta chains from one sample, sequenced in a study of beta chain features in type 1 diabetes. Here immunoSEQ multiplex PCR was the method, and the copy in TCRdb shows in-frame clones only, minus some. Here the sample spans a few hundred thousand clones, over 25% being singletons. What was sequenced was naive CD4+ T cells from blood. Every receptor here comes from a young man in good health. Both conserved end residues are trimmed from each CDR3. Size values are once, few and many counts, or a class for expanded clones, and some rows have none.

cdr3_aa: ASSELGTEVGQY
j_call: TRBJ2-4
cdr3_length: 12
clone_size: few
v_call: TRBV2

cdr3_aa: AWSRQGGEKLF
j_call: TRBJ1-4
cdr3_length: 11
clone_size: few
v_call: TRBV30

cdr3_aa: ASSFSRDKETQY
j_call: TRBJ2-5
cdr3_length: 12
clone_size: -
v_call: TRBV7-9

cdr3_aa: ASSQVSSLLNENIQY
j_call: TRBJ2-4
cdr3_length: 15
clone_size: -
v_call: TRBV4-1

cdr3_aa: ASSPLGSYNEQF
j_call: TRBJ2-1
cdr3_length: 12
clone_size: -
v_call: TRBV19

cdr3_aa: ASSISSYNEQF
j_call: TRBJ2-1
cdr3_length: 11
clone_size: -
v_call: TRBV14

cdr3_aa: ASQPGGNEQF
j_call: TRBJ2-1
cdr3_length: 10
clone_size: few
v_call: TRBV7-2

cdr3_aa: ATSRDPGGNEQF
j_call: TRBJ2-1
cdr3_length: 12
clone_size: -
v_call: TRBV15

cdr3_aa: ASSLGALAGEQF
j_call: TRBJ2-1
cdr3_length: 12
clone_size: -
v_call: TRBV7-8

cdr3_aa: ASSHPRGRAYNEQF
j_call: TRBJ2-1
cdr3_length: 14
clone_size: -
v_call: TRBV4-2

cdr3_aa: ASSVAGRNEQF
j_call: TRBJ2-1
cdr3_length: 11
clone_size: -
v_call: TRBV9

cdr3_aa: ASNFGGSETQY
j_call: TRBJ2-5
cdr3_length: 11
clone_size: few
v_call: TRBV5-1

cdr3_aa: ASSVLLSNQPQH
j_call: TRBJ1-5
cdr3_length: 12
clone_size: -
v_call: TRBV19

cdr3_aa: ASSVGTANYEQY
j_call: TRBJ2-7
cdr3_length: 12
clone_size: few
v_call: TRBV9

cdr3_aa: SARDGFEQY
j_call: TRBJ2-7
cdr3_length: 9
clone_size: -
v_call: TRBV20-1

cdr3_aa: ASSPGDTSYEQY
j_call: TRBJ2-7
cdr3_length: 12
clone_size: once
v_call: TRBV4-2

cdr3_aa: ASTGTGANVLT
j_call: TRBJ2-6
cdr3_length: 11
clone_size: -
v_call: TRBV2

cdr3_aa: ASSLYPGTGFSYEQY
j_call: TRBJ2-7
cdr3_length: 15
clone_size: few
v_call: TRBV5-1

cdr3_aa: ASSRTDNEQF
j_call: TRBJ2-1
cdr3_length: 10
clone_size: -
v_call: TRBV11-2

cdr3_aa: ALRDRARGTQY
j_call: TRBJ2-5
cdr3_length: 11
clone_size: few
v_call: TRBV28

cdr3_aa: ASGSWAGQETQY
j_call: TRBJ2-5
cdr3_length: 12
clone_size: -
v_call: TRBV7-9

cdr3_aa: ASSGYRDSNEQF
j_call: TRBJ2-1
cdr3_length: 12
clone_size: few
v_call: TRBV11-3

cdr3_aa: ASSLNLAQTGELF
j_call: TRBJ2-2
cdr3_length: 13
clone_size: -
v_call: TRBV4-1

cdr3_aa: ASSFLWGTDTQY
j_call: TRBJ2-3
cdr3_length: 12
clone_size: few
v_call: TRBV11-2

cdr3_aa: ATSSSQGNTEAF
j_call: TRBJ1-1
cdr3_length: 12
clone_size: -
v_call: TRBV15

cdr3_aa: ASSPLYEYEQY
j_call: TRBJ2-7
cdr3_length: 11
clone_size: -
v_call: TRBV18

cdr3_aa: AIAGQMNTEAF
j_call: TRBJ1-1
cdr3_length: 11
clone_size: few
v_call: TRBV7-9

cdr3_aa: ASTIESSYEQY
j_call: TRBJ2-7
cdr3_length: 11
clone_size: -
v_call: TRBV28

cdr3_aa: ASSQVALAGGLYNEQF
j_call: TRBJ2-1
cdr3_length: 16
clone_size: few
v_call: TRBV4-3

cdr3_aa: ASSRGQTYEQY
j_call: TRBJ2-7
cdr3_length: 11
clone_size: -
v_call: TRBV25-1

cdr3_aa: AFDRGQADTDTQY
j_call: TRBJ2-3
cdr3_length: 13
clone_size: few
v_call: TRBV30

cdr3_aa: ASSIREENEQF
j_call: TRBJ2-1
cdr3_length: 11
clone_size: -
v_call: TRBV19

cdr3_aa: ASSPHSREQY
j_call: TRBJ2-7
cdr3_length: 10
clone_size: few
v_call: TRBV7-2

cdr3_aa: AWSGHTGTGPYEQY
j_call: TRBJ2-7
cdr3_length: 14
clone_size: -
v_call: TRBV30

cdr3_aa: ASSSELYNEQF
j_call: TRBJ2-1
cdr3_length: 11
clone_size: -
v_call: TRBV2

cdr3_aa: ASSQSLAGVKEQY
j_call: TRBJ2-7
cdr3_length: 13
clone_size: few
v_call: TRBV7-3

cdr3_aa: AWNRGVGQETQY
j_call: TRBJ2-5
cdr3_length: 12
clone_size: few
v_call: TRBV30